This T cell receptor (beta chain) was obtained from a study of identical twins (dated by TCRdb to between 2015 and 2016). Concerning the study at large: To test whether fetal clonotypes persist, this study deep-sequenced TCR alpha and beta repertoires from monozygotic twins, from unrelated adults of various ages, and from cord blood. To rule out contamination, the twin experiments were replicated at different times with different library preparation protocols. The research as a whole found: Because the same donors could not be followed over many years, the conclusions depended on cross-sectional statistical analysis. Fewer insertions were carried by abundant cord blood beta clonotypes; a weaker similar trend was observed in young adult naive repertoires, while no such trend was observed in memory repertoires. Out-of-frame TCR alpha sequences shared between twins showed an excess of low generation-probability sequences compared with coincidental sharing between unrelated individuals. Invariant T cells such as MAIT and iNKT could partly confound zero-insertion analyses, though diverse VJ usage argued against this for most clonotypes. In beta out-of-frame sequences, excess twin sharing was weaker, because having fewer shared sequences lowered the signal-to-noise ratio. In monozygotic twins, out-of-frame TCR alpha sharing was systematically underestimated by recombination models, although the models agreed with sharing between unrelated individuals.

The library was produced with 5' RACE. The run used an Illumina HiSeq 2000. A universal primer binding site was introduced by template switching, and a unique molecular identifier was present in the final cDNA, enabling accurate counting of TCR cDNA molecules. First-strand cDNA for TCR alpha and beta chains was synthesized from specific primers in the conserved constant-segment region. To control for contamination, every cDNA library was double barcoded, receiving both a SMART-Mk sample barcode and Illumina barcodes. TruSeq adapter sequences, together with Illumina sample barcodes, were added in two successive PCR steps. TCR alpha and beta cDNA libraries were sequenced on the Illumina HiSeq platform with custom primers. In the source study's methods: MiGEC processed the raw reads to extract unique molecular identifiers, while MiXCR was used to determine the CDR3 positions. Recombination models were inferred per individual with the repgenHMM and IGoR tools using an EM algorithm. The analysis of shared clonotypes was done with the tcR package in R, with sharing normalized by the product of cloneset sizes. Out-of-frame nonproductive sequences were analyzed to study raw recombination free of thymic and clonal selection effects. TCRdb trimmed public reads at Q25 via fastp, called clones via MiXCR and kept in-frame beta chains. Rows are unified per CDR3 protein, each entry keeping the most common DNA and genes. These V and J calls derive from TCRdb rather than the authors' analysis. The sample table holds roughly 1,500,000 distinct CDR3 sequences, of which more than 30% were seen once. 0.25% to 0.3% of the sample goes to the ten largest clones.

Turning to this clonotype: It has no known antigen specificity. Compared with germline, one end of the junction differs, possibly owing to a read error.

Every donor in the study was a healthy Caucasian. According to the germline V gene, CDR1 reads MNHNS and CDR2 reads SASEGT. The CDR3 spans 14 residues, from the cysteine through the phenylalanine. Only the CDR3 DNA is retained, 42 bases long and in frame from the first base. The rearranged chain carries TRBV6-1 and TRBJ2-4; 8 central bases correspond to TRBD2. This receptor was obtained from a newborn girl in good health. Sequencing was carried out using cord blood. The DNA is as follows: TGTGCCGCCGCCACTAGCGGATTCCCCTACGAGCAGTACTTT. This encodes CAAATSGFPYEQYF.